This record covers a single T cell receptor beta chain. The clone's antigen remains unknown. No quality values exist for individual bases; no much larger clone is one base distant. TCR beta CDR3 regions were amplified from RNA transcripts. A first-round RT-PCR of the TCR CDR3 used the HTBI primer set with the Qiagen OneStep RT-PCR kit. Libraries were constructed in a second round of multiplex PCR, after which size selection and purification were performed. Sequencing of the libraries was done on an Illumina HiSeq2000 using paired-end 100 bp reads. In the original analysis: SOAPnuke was used to process the raw data, with reads discarded if the reads contained adapters or uncalled bases, had a mean Phred below 15, or lacked an exact constant-primer or identifier match. COPE v1.2.5 was used to merge the high-quality paired reads, and each unique nucleotide sequence was defined as a clonotype. MiTCR v1.1 was used to align clonotypes to the IMGT TRBV, TRBD and TRBJ reference segments. Analysis was restricted to V-J combinations with a frequency above 0.0001, which covered roughly 99% of repertoires. The TCS score was defined as F50 (clonal expansion) divided by E x V (chaos), with BLOSUM62-based TCRdist calculated between CDR3 peptides within each V-J. Welch's t-statistics and random forest reduced around 510 V-J features to 13, which were used in a naive Bayes classifier (R e1071). TCRdb reanalyzed the raw reads on its own, using fastp at Q25 for trimming and MiXCR for clone calling, and kept in-frame beta chains. Rows with a matching CDR3 protein are joined into one entry that keeps the most common DNA and genes. Clone size and V and J calls follow TCRdb, not the original study. Counted in this sample were about 640,000 distinct CDR3 sequences; more than 20% of them appeared once. The leading ten clones occupy around a third of the sample.

This sample is drawn from a study of T cells in Graves' hyperthyroidism and ophthalmopathy (dated by TCRdb to 2018 to 2020). Background for the entire study: Peripheral blood samples were taken at initial diagnosis, before any treatment was given. To identify TCR V-J signatures that set the groups apart, the researchers used a discovery cohort of 100 patients, made up of fewer than 50 with Graves' ophthalmopathy and some 55 with stable Graves' hyperthyroidism. Prospective prediction of ophthalmopathy was tested in an independent validation cohort of some 19 hyperthyroidism patients and 15 to 17 patients who later progressed to ophthalmopathy. For training and testing, the approximately 97 patients in the discovery cohort were randomly divided in a 7:3 ratio. Thyroid tissue and blood T-cell repertoires from more than 5 Graves' hyperthyroidism patients were also compared in the study. After blood sampling, hyperthyroidism patients were treated with methimazole at a starting dose of 30 mg daily, and ophthalmopathy patients were treated with high-dose intravenous methylprednisolone. The paper describes TCR Vbeta CDR3 sequencing of about 140 peripheral blood samples, made up of 43 ophthalmopathy patients, around 78 hyperthyroidism patients and about 17 progressor patients. Results the study describes overall, beyond this receptor: A 13 V-J signature model separated ophthalmopathy from stable hyperthyroidism, with 87.88% sensitivity and roughly 84% specificity in cross-validation and 80%/75% in testing. During validation, the model predicted progression to ophthalmopathy a median of approximately 7 months ahead of onset, with just under 71% sensitivity and around 73% specificity. No statistical method was used to fix the sample size in advance, and group allocation was not hidden from the investigators. Most expanded thyroid clonotypes (frequency above 0.001) were also detected in blood, a finding suggesting that blood repertoires may reflect thyroid immune responses.

CDR1 and CDR2 were assigned from the germline V gene as MNHNS and SASEGT. V lost 6 bases and J lost 4 bases, and the count of bases not matched to a germline gene is 6. The CDR3 has 15 amino acids, counting the end cysteine and phenylalanine. Only the CDR3 region is kept as DNA, spanning 45 bases read in frame from base 1. In the ophthalmopathy patients, disease was moderately to severely active, with a Clinical Activity Score of 3 or more, a NOSPECS grade of 4 or more, and a duration of less than 3 months. Patients with uncontrolled infections, other autoimmune diseases, pregnancy or lactation were excluded. Clinical symptoms, serum thyroxine and TRAb, thyroid ultrasound, and orbital computed tomography formed the basis for the diagnoses. PBMCs were separated from 8 to 10 ml of fresh peripheral blood using Ficoll-Paque density gradient centrifugation. Total RNA was extracted using Trizol reagent, and RNA quality was assessed on an Agilent 2100 Bioanalyzer.

This receptor was taken from a man between 25 and 39 years old with Graves' ophthalmopathy. The specimen sequenced was blood. This sequence uses TRBV6-1 and TRBJ1-6; a stretch of 7 junction bases matches TRBD1. CDR3 reads: CASRIGTEYNSPLHF. Read as DNA, the sequence is TGTGCCAGCAGGATCGGGACAGAATATAATTCACCCCTCCACTTT.